Following are 20 T cell receptor beta chains from one sample sequenced in a study of blood T cell repertoires in COVID-19. Generated by immunoSEQ multiplex PCR, the TCRdb table keeps only in-frame clones and is missing some. The sample holds some 260,000 clones, around nine tenths seen once. The sample was peripheral blood. The source is a man aged 80 or over with acute or convalescent COVID-19.

The chain employs TRBV7-6 and TRBJ2-5, with 11 bases fitting TRBD2. Looked up from germline, CDR1 is SGHVS and CDR2 is FNYEAQ. This CDR3 spans 15 amino acids. Trimming removed 3 bases from V and 2 bases from J; junction bases left unmatched: 2. In DNA form, the CDR3 reads TGTGCCAGCAGCTTCCTAGCGGGGGGTCAAGAGACCCAGTACTTC. This codes for CASSFLAGGQETQYF.

The chain has TRBV4-1 and TRBJ1-2, with TRBD1 matching 8 bases. Germline V gene data show CDR1 as MGHRA and CDR2 as YSYEKL. The V gene end was trimmed by 1 base and the J gene end by 5 bases; junction bases not matched to a gene: 6. The CDR3 runs to 15 residues. In DNA form, the CDR3 reads TGCGCCAGCAGCCAAGTCATGACAGGGGATTATGGCTACACCTTC. Protein product: CASSQVMTGDYGYTF.

This sequence joins TRBV4-2 and TRBJ1-4; a possible D gene is TRBD1 (6 bases). Between the trimmed V and J ends, which lost 4 bases and 8 bases, there was a span of 17 bases. The CDR3 covers 15 residues. Germline values: CDR1 LGHNA, CDR2 YNFKEQ. The CDR3 spells CASSPQGQEWEKLFF. CDR3 DNA: TGTGCCAGCAGCCCTCAGGGACAAGAGTGGGAAAAACTGTTTTTT.

The chain employs TRBV5-5 and TRBJ2-1; D is possibly TRBD2 (6 bases). Per germline, CDR1 SGHKS and CDR2 YYEKEE (reference sequence). The CDR3 contains 13 residues. The V end lost 2 bases, the J end lost 7 bases, and 10 bases lay between the germline ends. The CDR3 reads CASSFPGRNEQFF. Written as DNA, the CDR3 is TGTGCCAGCAGCTTCCCAGGGAGGAATGAGCAGTTCTTC.

This clone appeared once. The J gene is TRBJ1-4, the V gene TRBV7-2, with D uncertain. The V end lost 5 bases, the J end lost 7 bases, and 17 bases lay between the germline ends. CDR1 is SGHTA, CDR2 FQGNSA, per germline. The CDR3 extends over 15 amino acids. CDR3 region: CASSEGLVGREKLFF. The CDR3 region has the DNA TGTGCCAGCAGCGAAGGACTAGTCGGTCGTGAAAAACTGTTTTTT. The complete variable domain, with remaining parts taken from reference TRBV7-2 and TRBJ1-4, reads GAGVSQSPSNKVTEKGKDVELRCDPISGHTALYWYRQSLGQGLEFLIYFQGNSAPDKSGLPSDRFSAERTGGSVSTLTIQRTQQEDSAVYLCASSEGLVGREKLFFGSGTQLSVL.

The chain recombines TRBV7-3 with TRBJ2-2, with a weak D call TRBD2 (6 bases). V lost 1 base and J lost 2, with 8 bases in between. Germline V gene data show CDR1 as SGHTA and CDR2 as FQGTGA. The CDR3 has 15 amino acids. CDR3 amino acids: CASSLRGENTGELFF. For the CDR3, the DNA is TGTGCCAGCAGCTTAAGGGGGGAAAACACCGGGGAGCTGTTTTTT.

The chain is built from TRBV6-1 and TRBJ1-4; 7 positions agree with TRBD1. The J segment lost 7 bases and the V segment lost 6 bases, leaving 8 bases of the junction unmatched. Germline lookup yields CDR1 MNHNS and CDR2 SASEGT. This CDR3 spans 14 amino acids. The CDR3: CASRQQGKVEKLFF. The DNA for the CDR3 is TGTGCCAGCAGGCAACAGGGGAAAGTTGAAAAACTGTTTTTT.

The chain has TRBV6-6 and TRBJ1-1; TRBD1 is a possible D gene (5 bases). Between the trimmed V and J ends, which lost 1 base and 8 bases, there was a span of 11 bases. The CDR3 runs to 13 residues. Germline V gives CDR1 MNHNY, CDR2 SVGAGI (reference sequence). The chain's CDR3 is CASSYLTGGEAFF. CDR3 in DNA: TGTGCCAGCAGTTACTTAACAGGAGGGGAAGCTTTCTTT.

This chain joins TRBV2 and TRBJ1-3; no firm D call. CDR3 length equals 15 residues. The germline V and J ends were trimmed by 7 bases and 0 bases, with 13 bases remaining between them. The germline V gene has CDR1 SNHLY and CDR2 FYNNEI. CDR3 sequence: CASTQQTHSGNTIYF. Written as DNA, the CDR3 is TGTGCCAGCACCCAACAGACCCACTCTGGAAACACCATATATTTT.

The rearrangement joins TRBV10-3 to TRBJ2-3; D is perhaps TRBD1 (6 bases). CDR1 is ENHRY and CDR2 is SYGVKD in the germline V gene. Trimming took off 1 base at V and 2 bases at J, with 10 bases between the two ends. CDR3 size: 15 residues. The CDR3 DNA follows: TGTGCCATCAGTGAGTTGGACAGATTCACAGATACGCAGTATTTT. Amino acid sequence: CAISELDRFTDTQYF.

The count of this clone is one. This chain uses TRBV27 with TRBJ1-1; TRBD1 aligns across 7 bases. The CDR3 runs to 14 residues. Germline V gives CDR1 MNHEY, CDR2 SMNVEV (reference sequence). The J segment lost 0 bases and the V segment lost 5 bases, leaving 3 bases of the junction unmatched. CDR3 nucleotides: TGTGCCAGCAGTCCAGGGGGAATGAACACTGAAGCTTTCTTT. Its translation: CASSPGGMNTEAFF.

The chain has TRBV5-5 and TRBJ1-2; D ambiguous. CDR1 and CDR2 (germline): SGHKS, YYEKEE (reference sequence). Trimming removed 4 bases at V and 0 bases at J, with 22 bases between. This CDR3 is 18 amino acids long. The CDR3 is CASSPAVGGRSANYGYTF. DNA of the CDR3: TGTGCCAGCAGCCCAGCAGTTGGAGGGCGTAGTGCTAACTATGGCTACACCTTC.

The rearrangement uses TRBV28 and TRBJ1-2, with 12 bases that match TRBD1. The V gene end was trimmed by 2 bases and the J gene end by 8 bases; junction bases not matched to a gene: 18. CDR1 is MDHEN, CDR2 SYDVKM, per germline. This CDR3 is built from 19 residues. The CDR3 spells CASSLPNIQPGQGAKGYTF. Here the CDR3 DNA reads TGTGCCAGCAGTTTACCTAATATTCAACCGGGACAGGGGGCGAAGGGCTACACCTTC.

The chain combines TRBV5-1 with TRBJ1-1; 9 positions match TRBD1. There are 15 residues in the CDR3. V trimming: 3 bases; J trimming: 0 bases; junction bases outside the gene matches: 3. CDR1 SGHRS and CDR2 YFSETQ come from the germline V gene. The DNA for the CDR3 is TGCGCCAGCAGCTCGGACAGGGGATTGAACACTGAAGCTTTCTTT. Translation: CASSSDRGLNTEAFF.

The chain uses TRBV27 and TRBJ2-5; 10 nucleotides line up with TRBD2. The CDR3 is 15 residues long. Germline trimming cut 2 bases from V and 5 bases from J; bases unmatched to any gene: 5. The germline V gene encodes CDR1 MNHEY and CDR2 SMNVEV (reference sequence). The CDR3 spells CASSLRGSGGETQYF. The CDR3 nucleotides read TGTGCCAGCAGTTTAAGAGGTAGCGGGGGGGAGACCCAGTACTTC.

J is TRBJ2-7 and V is TRBV6-2 or TRBV6-3; 11 bases fit TRBD2. The trim removed 6 bases at V and 0 bases at J, leaving 10 bases unmatched. The CDR3 runs to 17 residues. Per germline, CDR1 MNHEY and CDR2 SVGEGT. CDR3 DNA sequence: TGTGCCAGCAGCTCACCCGGACTAGCGGGCACCTCCTACGAGCAGTACTTC. Translating gives CASSSPGLAGTSYEQYF.

The rearrangement links TRBV3-1 (or the pseudogene TRBV3-2) to TRBJ2-1; 8 nucleotides match TRBD2. Germline CDR1 reads LGHDT; CDR2 reads YNNKEL (reference sequence). The CDR3 is made up of 17 amino acids. Trimming removed 5 bases from V and 0 bases from J; junction bases left unmatched: 9. Here the CDR3 reads CASSVLSGTFSYNEQFF. CDR3 in DNA: TGTGCCAGCAGCGTCCTTAGCGGGACCTTCTCCTACAATGAGCAGTTCTTC.

J is TRBJ2-1 and V is TRBV3-1 (or the pseudogene TRBV3-2); D gene ambiguous. The CDR3 spans 12 residues. Trimming pared 1 base from V and 5 bases from J, leaving 3 bases between. Germline V lookup: CDR1 LGHDT, CDR2 YNNKEL (reference sequence). CDR3 bases: TGTGCCAGCAGCCAAGCAAACAATGAGCAGTTCTTC. Protein product: CASSQANNEQFF.

This chain links TRBV7-9 with TRBJ1-1, with 10 bases aligning to TRBD1. The CDR3 spans 17 residues. Germline V gives CDR1 SEHNR, CDR2 FQNEAQ (reference sequence). Trimming cost V 4 bases and J 0 bases; bases outside gene matches: 8. CDR3 nucleotide sequence: TGTGCCAGCAGCTACCCCCGGGACAGGGGAATGAACACTGAAGCTTTCTTT. Translated, it gives CASSYPRDRGMNTEAFF.

This clone was picked up one time. V and J are TRBV15 and TRBJ2-7; the D gene is possibly TRBD1 (6 bases). Looked up from germline, CDR1 is LNHNV and CDR2 is YYDKDF (reference sequence). The CDR3 totals 17 residues. Trimming stripped 0 bases from V and 0 bases from J, with 15 bases between. The CDR3 DNA is TGTGCCACCAGCAGAGATGGGGCGCAGGGGTCCTCCTACGAGCAGTACTTC. Translated, it gives CATSRDGAQGSSYEQYF.